Listed below are T cell receptor beta chains from one sample, sequenced in a study of shared clonotypes between healthy human individuals. The assay was immunoSEQ multiplex PCR, and TCRdb's table has in-frame clones only and misses some. The table has some 1,100,000 clones, approximately 80% seen once. Specimen: memory CD4+ T cells from PBMCs. These receptors all come from a man aged 18 to 30 in good health. Some clones in this sample may be carry-over from other donors' samples. Both conserved end residues are part of each CDR3. The D gene is left open where the match is weak. For some rows the clone size is stated as once, few or many, or as a class when expanded; others skip it.

NA	NA	TRBV7-3	TRBJ2-5	CASSLIAGLMETQYF	TGTGCCAGCAGCTTAATCGCGGGATTGATGGAGACCCAGTACTTC
NA	NA	TRBV6-4	TRBJ1-2	CASSDGSGRGDFYGYTF	TGTGCCAGCAGTGACGGTTCAGGAAGGGGGGATTTCTATGGCTACACCTTC
NA	NA	TRBV18	TRBJ2-7	CASSPQGAYEQYF	TGTGCCAGCTCACCACAGGGGGCCTACGAGCAGTACTTC
NA	many	TRBV2	TRBJ1-1	CASSEKGRGAEAFF	TGTGCCAGCAGTGAGAAGGGTCGAGGCGCTGAAGCTTTCTTT
NA	NA	TRBV7-6	TRBJ1-5	CASSLQGSNQPQHF	TGTGCCAGCAGCTTACAGGGGAGCAATCAGCCCCAGCATTTT
NA	NA	TRBV5-6	TRBJ1-4	CASSLLQGGGEKLFF	TGTGCCAGCAGCTTGTTGCAGGGTGGGGGTGAAAAACTGTTTTTT
TRBD1	NA	TRBV7-2	TRBJ1-2	CASSLADRGHGGYTF	TGTGCCAGCAGCTTAGCGGACAGGGGGCACGGTGGCTACACCTTC
NA	NA	TRBV6-6	TRBJ2-3	CASSPRPASTQYF	TGTGCCAGCAGTCCCCGCCCAGCCAGTACGCAGTATTTT
NA	NA	TRBV28	TRBJ2-1	CASSPGFFSYNEQFF	TGTGCCAGCAGTCCAGGTTTTTTCTCCTACAATGAGCAGTTCTTC
TRBD2	once	TRBV7-3	TRBJ2-1	CASSLAGGVNEQFF	TGTGCCAGCAGCCTAGCGGGAGGGGTCAATGAGCAGTTCTTC
TRBD2	NA	TRBV18	TRBJ2-7	CASSPTVLTSGTDEQYF	TGTGCCAGCTCACCAACGGTTCTTACTAGCGGGACCGACGAGCAGTACTTC
NA	NA	TRBV29-1	TRBJ2-2	CSGGYGGGELFF	TGCAGCGGTGGATACGGGGGCGGGGAGCTGTTTTTT
NA	once	TRBV28	TRBJ2-7	CASSPATGTYEQYF	TGTGCCAGCAGTCCTGCGACGGGAACCTACGAGCAGTACTTC
TRBD2	few	TRBV5-5	TRBJ2-1	CASSLTSGSNEQFF	TGTGCCAGCAGCTTGACTAGCGGGAGCAATGAGCAGTTCTTC
NA	NA	TRBV28	TRBJ1-2	CASSGQGPPYGYTF	TGTGCCAGCAGTGGCCAGGGCCCTCCCTATGGCTACACCTTC
NA	few	TRBV5-1	TRBJ1-1	CASSQRTANTEAFF	TGCGCCAGCAGCCAACGGACAGCGAACACTGAAGCTTTCTTT
NA	NA	TRBV28	TRBJ2-7	CATRELLEQYF	TGTGCCACCCGGGAACTTTTAGAGCAGTACTTC
NA	NA	TRBV19	TRBJ2-5	CASAPGGETQYF	TGTGCCAGTGCCCCCGGAGGGGAGACCCAGTACTTC
NA	NA	TRBV23-1	TRBJ2-5	CASRERRGQYIETQYF	TGCGCCAGCCGGGAGAGGCGGGGGCAATACATAGAGACCCAGTACTTC
NA	few	TRBV15	TRBJ2-4	CATSRERWEAKNIQYF	TGTGCCACCAGCAGAGAAAGGTGGGAAGCCAAAAACATTCAGTACTTC
TRBD2	NA	TRBV30	TRBJ2-5	CAWSVRRTSGSETQYF	TGTGCCTGGAGTGTACGTCGGACTAGCGGGAGTGAGACCCAGTACTTC
NA	once	TRBV5-4	TRBJ2-1	CASSTPAQYNEQFF	TGTGCCAGCAGCACGCCGGCCCAATACAATGAGCAGTTCTTC
TRBD2	NA	TRBV27	TRBJ2-3	CASIGLAGGGTQYF	TGTGCCAGCATAGGACTAGCGGGAGGCGGTACGCAGTATTTT
TRBD1	NA	TRBV28	TRBJ1-2	CASSPPGTAYGYTF	TGTGCCAGCAGCCCCCCGGGGACAGCCTATGGCTACACCTTC
TRBD2	NA	TRBV28	TRBJ2-2	CASSRLAAANTGELFF	TGTGCCAGCAGCCGACTAGCAGCCGCGAACACCGGGGAGCTGTTTTTT
TRBD2	NA	TRBV15	TRBJ2-7	CATSRTSGKSEQYF	TGTGCCACCAGCCGGACTAGCGGGAAGAGCGAGCAGTACTTC
NA	NA	TRBV6-6	TRBJ2-7	CASSYPSRTDEQYF	TGTGCCAGCAGCTACCCCTCCCGTACCGACGAGCAGTACTTC
NA	NA	TRBV28	TRBJ2-7	CASRLGRVSSYEQYF	TGTGCCAGCAGACTAGGACGGGTAAGCTCCTACGAGCAGTACTTC
TRBD2	NA	TRBV29-1	TRBJ2-3	CSVVRLAGVNTQYF	TGCAGCGTTGTACGTCTAGCGGGAGTAAATACGCAGTATTTT
TRBD2	NA	TRBV25-1	TRBJ2-3	CASSEYGASGGTDTQYF	TGTGCCAGCAGTGAATATGGGGCTAGCGGGGGCACAGATACGCAGTATTTT
TRBD1	NA	TRBV7-2	TRBJ1-6	CASSLQGDNSPLHF	TGTGCCAGCAGCTTACAGGGGGATAATTCACCCCTCCACTTT
NA	NA	TRBV5-1	TRBJ1-4	CASSPDGLNEKLFF	TGCGCCAGCAGCCCCGACGGGCTTAATGAAAAACTGTTTTTT
TRBD1	NA	TRBV29-1	TRBJ1-1	CSVGGQLNTEAFF	TGCAGCGTGGGGGGACAGCTGAACACTGAAGCTTTCTTT
TRBD1	NA	TRBV25-1	TRBJ1-2	CASSEQGAGGYTF	TGTGCCAGCAGTGAGCAGGGGGCTGGTGGCTACACCTTC
NA	NA	TRBV11-2	TRBJ1-4	CASSSPSDYNEKLFF	TGTGCCAGCAGCTCCCCGTCCGACTACAATGAAAAACTGTTTTTT
TRBD1	NA	TRBV19	TRBJ1-5	CASSIVTGGNQPQHF	TGTGCCAGTAGTATAGTAACAGGGGGTAATCAGCCCCAGCATTTT
NA	NA	TRBV6-6	TRBJ1-1	CASSASSGGLLGEAFF	TGTGCCAGCAGCGCCTCCTCGGGGGGGCTTTTAGGTGAAGCTTTCTTT
NA	NA	TRBV4-1	TRBJ1-5	CASSQAGGDGKSWPQHF	TGCGCCAGCAGCCAAGCCGGAGGCGACGGGAAGTCTTGGCCCCAGCATTTT
NA	NA	TRBV21-1	TRBJ2-1	CASSTGTSGRAYNEQFF	TGTGCCAGCAGCACCGGGACTAGCGGGAGGGCCTACAATGAGCAGTTCTTC
TRBD1	few	TRBV7-2	TRBJ2-7	CASRGQGTISYEQYF	TGTGCCAGCAGGGGACAGGGTACTATCTCCTACGAGCAGTACTTC
NA	many	TRBV7-9	TRBJ1-1	CASSSQSTTEAFF	TGTGCCAGCAGCTCCCAAAGTACGACTGAAGCTTTCTTT
TRBD1	NA	TRBV6-1	TRBJ1-2	CASTPPDRALSGYTF	TGTGCCAGCACGCCGCCGGACAGGGCTCTTTCTGGCTACACCTTC
NA	NA	TRBV7-2	TRBJ2-1	CASSLAAGGRDEQFF	TGTGCCAGCAGCCTGGCGGCCGGGGGCCGGGATGAGCAGTTCTTC
NA	NA	TRBV10-3	TRBJ2-5	CAISFSGRGIVETQYF	TGTGCCATCAGTTTCTCCGGGCGGGGTATTGTCGAGACCCAGTACTTC
NA	many	TRBV29-1	TRBJ2-6	CSVRQGANVLTF	TGCAGCGTTAGGCAGGGGGCCAACGTCCTGACTTTC
TRBD2	NA	TRBV6-1	TRBJ2-1	CASSVSGGYNEQFF	TGTGCCAGCAGCGTTAGCGGGGGGTACAATGAGCAGTTCTTC
NA	NA	TRBV2	TRBJ2-5	CAITRGSLTETQYF	TGTGCCATAACCAGGGGTTCCCTGACTGAGACCCAGTACTTC
NA	NA	TRBV7-2	TRBJ2-3	CASSLVAGSTDTQYF	TGTGCCAGCAGCTTAGTGGCAGGGAGCACAGATACGCAGTATTTT
NA	NA	TRBV2	TRBJ2-2	CASSVSGGARRATGELFF	TGTGCCAGCAGTGTTTCCGGGGGAGCGAGAAGGGCGACCGGGGAGCTGTTTTTT
NA	NA	TRBV6-1	TRBJ2-1	CASSERLGGLAGRNEQFF	TGTGCCAGCAGTGAAAGGTTAGGGGGGCTTGCCGGGCGCAATGAGCAGTTCTTC
NA	NA	TRBV5-6	TRBJ1-1	CASSLDPSNTEAFF	TGTGCCAGCAGCTTGGATCCCAGCAACACTGAAGCTTTCTTT
NA	NA	TRBV6-6	TRBJ1-2	CASSLGGAQIYGYTF	TGTGCCAGCAGTTTGGGTGGGGCCCAAATATATGGCTACACCTTC
TRBD1	once	TRBV18	TRBJ2-1	CASSTGGAHNEQFF	TGTGCCAGCTCAACAGGGGGCGCCCACAATGAGCAGTTCTTC
NA	NA	TRBV7-2	TRBJ2-5	CASTPDFARETQYF	TGTGCCAGCACCCCGGACTTTGCGAGGGAGACCCAGTACTTC